This TCR beta chain was documented in a study of control samples from healthy donors and cancer patients. This CDR3 spans 17 amino acids. Per germline, CDR1 SQVTM and CDR2 ANQGSEA. Trimming cost V 0 bases and J 1 base, with 18 bases left between them. The assay was immunoSEQ multiplex PCR, and TCRdb's table has in-frame clones only and misses some. In the table there are 100,000 to 150,000 clones, 80% to 90% of which are singletons. The chain has TRBV29-1 and TRBJ1-1, with TRBD1 as a possible D gene (6 bases). Sequenced sample: blood. The TCR sequence derives from a man between 40 and 49 years old in good health. The CDR3 loop reads CSVEDIRGSLGNTEAFF. The CDR3 nucleotides read TGCAGCGTTGAAGATATCAGGGGCTCCTTGGGGAACACTGAAGCTTTCTTT.